The rows below give T cell receptor beta chains drawn from one sample of a study of blood T cell repertoires in COVID-19. Assay used: immunoSEQ multiplex PCR; TCRdb lists only in-frame clones, some missing. This table holds some 200,000 clones, 80% to 90% found once. The sequencing sample was made of peripheral blood. These TCRs come from a woman of 80 years or more with acute or convalescent COVID-19. The conserved cysteine and the conserved F or W are not part of the CDR3 here. A D gene is named only where the DNA matches it firmly.

TRBJ2-7	TRBV2	TRBD1	13	ASSPLGQESYEQY
TRBJ2-1	TRBV30	TRBD2	12	AWVASGGNNEQF
TRBJ1-1	TRBV7-2	NA	11	ASSSVPGTEAF
TRBJ2-3	TRBV7-3	TRBD2	14	ASSLSALAGRDTQY
TRBJ2-7	TRBV29-1	TRBD2	11	SVATSGSYEQY
TRBJ1-5	TRBV5-5	NA	16	ASSLVPTGDDSNQPQH
TRBJ1-1	TRBV10-2	NA	10	ASSEADTEAF
TRBJ1-2	TRBV7-9	NA	10	ASSSGGYGYT
TRBJ1-6	TRBV9	NA	11	ASSSAGVGSLH
TRBJ1-5	TRBV6-5	TRBD1	13	ASSYSGQLGEDQH
TRBJ2-1	TRBV5-4	TRBD2	16	ASSLGLAGRPSYNEQF
TRBJ1-2	TRBV5-1	TRBD1	13	ASSLAGTGGGGYT
TRBJ1-6	TRBV3-1/TRBV3-2	TRBD1	15	ASSQSYGQGSNSPLH
TRBJ1-2	TRBV7-9	TRBD1	14	ASSYGGQGADLGYT
TRBJ1-6	TRBV27	NA	15	ASSLQNRVTYNSPLH
TRBJ1-2	TRBV4-3	NA	12	ASSQDREGGGYT
TRBJ2-3	TRBV18	NA	13	ASSPRAGSTDTQY
TRBJ2-7	TRBV27	NA	12	ASSSQGHSYEQY
TRBJ1-2	TRBV29-1	NA	10	SADGGFYGYT
TRBJ2-3	TRBV6-5	TRBD1	13	ASSYDGTGTDTQY
TRBJ2-2	TRBV18	NA	12	ASSQEANTGELF
TRBJ2-1	TRBV27	TRBD1	13	ASSHGTGGSGEQF
TRBJ1-3	TRBV21-1	NA	13	ASSPMGGTGNTIY
TRBJ2-1	TRBV5-1	NA	13	ASKKRASSYNEQF
TRBJ2-5	TRBV5-6	NA	15	ASSLRRLLPRKETQY
TRBJ2-7	TRBV5-1	TRBD1	14	ASSFPRDSFSYEQY
TRBJ1-2	TRBV3-1/TRBV3-2	TRBD1	12	ASSRGDRTYGYT
TRBJ1-2	TRBV7-8	NA	13	ASSFRDTTLYGYT
TRBJ1-2	TRBV2	TRBD1	13	ARNRGTGEGYGYT
TRBJ2-7	TRBV5-6	TRBD1	12	ASRMTGLSYEQY
TRBJ1-2	TRBV6-2/TRBV6-3	NA	10	ASSPEAYGYT
TRBJ2-7	TRBV7-2	TRBD1	11	ASSWVQGDEQY
TRBJ1-1	TRBV21-1	NA	13	AVFDRGIVNTEAF
TRBJ1-3	TRBV5-6	NA	14	ASSKDRFYSGNTIY
TRBJ2-7	TRBV2	TRBD1	12	ASSRGQGASEQY
TRBJ2-5	TRBV24-1	NA	12	ATSDSAPGETQY
TRBJ2-7	TRBV2	TRBD1	13	ASSEAWTGAYEQY
TRBJ2-5	TRBV18	NA	13	ASSHPTAPGETQY
TRBJ1-5	TRBV2	NA	15	ASSVQGSGEASLLQH
TRBJ2-3	TRBV7-3	TRBD2	13	ASSLLLAGADTQY
TRBJ2-7	TRBV5-1	TRBD2	15	ASSRGLAGEESYEQY
TRBJ1-3	TRBV28	NA	14	ASSLSPPGRGNTIY
TRBJ2-3	TRBV25-1	TRBD1	13	ASSGWTGWTDTQY
TRBJ2-1	TRBV7-7	TRBD2	12	ASSLGLAGDEQF
TRBJ1-6	TRBV6-4	TRBD1	12	ASSVDRGNSPLH
TRBJ2-2	TRBV3-1/TRBV3-2	NA	14	ASSPPHAQETGELF
TRBJ2-7	TRBV30	NA	12	AWSVRDFFYEQY
TRBJ1-5	TRBV20-1	NA	10	SASGGDQPQH
TRBJ1-2	TRBV6-5	TRBD1	12	ASSSGTDNYGYT
TRBJ2-7	TRBV9	NA	11	ASSAGYRSETY
TRBJ2-1	TRBV7-3	NA	10	ASSPGDNEQF
TRBJ2-2	TRBV29-1	NA	13	SVEDRPGSTGELF
TRBJ1-5	TRBV3-1/TRBV3-2	NA	12	ASSQRREGQPQH
TRBJ2-2	TRBV30	NA	11	AWSPDSAGELF
TRBJ2-1	TRBV24-1	NA	12	ATIGGEFYNEQF
TRBJ1-2	TRBV7-2	TRBD1	14	ASSLGGTGTNYGYT